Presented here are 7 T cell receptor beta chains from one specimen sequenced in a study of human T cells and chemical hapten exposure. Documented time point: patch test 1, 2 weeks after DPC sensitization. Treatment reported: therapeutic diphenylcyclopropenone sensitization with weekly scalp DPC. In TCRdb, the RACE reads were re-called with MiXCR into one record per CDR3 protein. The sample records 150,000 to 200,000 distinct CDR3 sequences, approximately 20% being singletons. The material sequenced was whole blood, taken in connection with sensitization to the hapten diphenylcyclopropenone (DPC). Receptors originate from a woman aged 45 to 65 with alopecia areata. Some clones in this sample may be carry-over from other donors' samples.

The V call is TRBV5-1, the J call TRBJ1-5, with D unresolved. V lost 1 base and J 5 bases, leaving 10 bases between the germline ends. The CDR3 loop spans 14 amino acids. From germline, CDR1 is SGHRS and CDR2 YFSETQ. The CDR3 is CASSLIGYHQPQHF. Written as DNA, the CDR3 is TGCGCCAGCAGCTTGATAGGGTACCATCAGCCCCAGCATTTT.

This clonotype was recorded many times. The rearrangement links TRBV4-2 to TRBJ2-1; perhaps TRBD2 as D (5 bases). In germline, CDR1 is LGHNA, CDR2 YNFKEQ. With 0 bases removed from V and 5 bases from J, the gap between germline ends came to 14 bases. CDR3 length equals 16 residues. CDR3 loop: CASSQDQRRSNNEQFF. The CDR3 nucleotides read TGTGCCAGCAGCCAAGATCAGAGGAGGAGTAACAATGAGCAGTTCTTC.

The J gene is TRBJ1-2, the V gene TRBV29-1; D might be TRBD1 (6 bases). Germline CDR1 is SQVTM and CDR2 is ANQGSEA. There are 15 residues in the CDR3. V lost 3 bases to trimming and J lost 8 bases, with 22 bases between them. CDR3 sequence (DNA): TGCAGCGTTGAGGACATCCTAATGGGGGGCTACGGCTACACCTTC. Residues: CSVEDILMGGYGYTF.

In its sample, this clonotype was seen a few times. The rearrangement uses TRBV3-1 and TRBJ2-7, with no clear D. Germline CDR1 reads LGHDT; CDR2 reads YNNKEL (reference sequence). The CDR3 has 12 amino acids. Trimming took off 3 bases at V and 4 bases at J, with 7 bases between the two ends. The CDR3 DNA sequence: TGTGCCAGCAGCCACTCCCTATACGAGCAGTACTTC. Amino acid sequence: CASSHSLYEQYF.

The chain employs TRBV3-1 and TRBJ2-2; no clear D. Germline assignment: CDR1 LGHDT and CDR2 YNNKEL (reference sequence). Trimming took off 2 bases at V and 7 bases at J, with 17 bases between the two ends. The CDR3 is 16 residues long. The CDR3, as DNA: TGTGCCAGCAGCCAACGTCGGCCGGAAGGTAACGGGGAGCTGTTTTTT. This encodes CASSQRRPEGNGELFF.

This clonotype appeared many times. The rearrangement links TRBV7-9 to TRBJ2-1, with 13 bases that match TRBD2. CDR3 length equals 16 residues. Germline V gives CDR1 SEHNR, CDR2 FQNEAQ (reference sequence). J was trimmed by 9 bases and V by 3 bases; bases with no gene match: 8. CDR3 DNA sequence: TGTGCCAGCAGCTTTCGAACTAGCGGGAGGGCCTCTGAGCAGTTCTTC. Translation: CASSFRTSGRASEQFF.

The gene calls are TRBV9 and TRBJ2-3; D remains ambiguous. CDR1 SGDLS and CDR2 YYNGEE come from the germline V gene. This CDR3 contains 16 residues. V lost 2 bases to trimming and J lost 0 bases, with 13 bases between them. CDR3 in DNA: TGTGCCAGCAGCGTGAGACTTCACTCTAGCACAGATACGCAGTATTTT. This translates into CASSVRLHSSTDTQYF.